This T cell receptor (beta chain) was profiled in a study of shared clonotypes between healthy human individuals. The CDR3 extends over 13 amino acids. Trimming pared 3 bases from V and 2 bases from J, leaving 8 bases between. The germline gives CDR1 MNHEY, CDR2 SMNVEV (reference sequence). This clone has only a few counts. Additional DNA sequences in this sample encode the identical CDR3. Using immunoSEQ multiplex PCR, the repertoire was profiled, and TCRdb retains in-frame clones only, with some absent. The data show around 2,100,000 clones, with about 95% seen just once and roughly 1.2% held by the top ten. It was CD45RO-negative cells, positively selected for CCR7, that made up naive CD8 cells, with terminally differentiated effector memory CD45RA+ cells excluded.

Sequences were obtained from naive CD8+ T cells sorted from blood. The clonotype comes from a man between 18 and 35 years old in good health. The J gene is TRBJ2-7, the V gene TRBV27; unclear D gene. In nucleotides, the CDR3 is TGTGCCAGCAGTTTTGGTCCGACCTACGAGCAGTACTTC. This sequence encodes CASSFGPTYEQYF.